Presented here are 25 T cell receptor beta chains from one specimen sequenced in a study of blood T cell repertoires in COVID-19. The method was immunoSEQ multiplex PCR; TCRdb's version includes in-frame clones alone and lacks a portion of them. There are some 400,000 clones in the sample; around 87% occur only once, and about 1.1% lies in the top ten. Sequences were obtained from PBMCs or T cells enriched from blood (not recorded which). The receptors were sampled from a man under 40 who had recovered from COVID-19.

V usage is TRBV10-2 and J usage is TRBJ2-1; 13 positions match TRBD2. The germline CDR1 and CDR2 sequences are WSHSY and SAAADI. There are 17 residues in the CDR3. The ends lost 7 bases at V and 3 bases at J; junction bases unmatched: 9. The CDR3 loop reads CASKGTSGISIYNEQFF. CDR3 bases: TGCGCCAGCAAGGGGACTAGCGGGATCTCAATCTACAATGAGCAGTTCTTC.

J is TRBJ2-7 and V is TRBV14, with a possible D match to TRBD1 (6 bases). Germline lookup yields CDR1 SGHDN and CDR2 FVKESK. The germline V and J ends were trimmed by 1 base and 4 bases, with 20 bases remaining between them. The CDR3 contains 17 residues. The CDR3 coding sequence is TGTGCCAGCAGCCAAGGTCGCCAGGGGCGCTTGGGGTACGAGCAGTACTTC. Encoded protein: CASSQGRQGRLGYEQYF.

The genes are TRBV29-1 and TRBJ1-1; D is undetermined. The CDR3 is 13 residues long. Germline V lookup: CDR1 SQVTM, CDR2 ANQGSEA. The ends were cut back, 1 base at V and 1 base at J, with 7 bases in the middle. The CDR3 loop is CSVEGQRNTEAFF. The CDR3 nucleotides are TGCAGCGTTGAAGGACAACGGAACACTGAAGCTTTCTTT.

In regard to this clone: This same CDR3 is encoded by further DNA sequences in the sample. This chain connects TRBV3-1 (or the pseudogene TRBV3-2) to TRBJ1-5; TRBD1 agrees at 7 bases. The CDR3 length is 14 residues. J gave up 4 bases and V 4 bases, and 4 bases lay outside the gene matches. Germline CDR1 and CDR2: LGHDT and YNNKEL (reference sequence). CDR3 DNA: TGTGCCAGCAGCCTTGGGACAGCAAATCAGCCCCAGCATTTT. This gives the protein CASSLGTANQPQHF.

The chain carries TRBV3-1 (or the pseudogene TRBV3-2) and TRBJ1-1, with D tentatively TRBD1 (5 bases). Trimming shortened V by 6 bases and J by 3 bases, and 14 bases separated the two germline ends. Germline V CDR1 and CDR2: LGHDT, YNNKEL (reference sequence). The CDR3 consists of 14 residues. The CDR3 sequence is CASSFGGGDTEAFF. CDR3 DNA: TGTGCCAGCAGTTTCGGGGGAGGCGACACTGAAGCTTTCTTT.

J is TRBJ1-1 and V is TRBV27, with 7 bases lining up with TRBD1. The CDR3 runs to 14 residues. The V segment lost 4 bases and the J segment 7 bases; nucleotides outside the gene matches: 9. Germline V CDR1 and CDR2: MNHEY, SMNVEV (reference sequence). The CDR3 spells CASSSVSRQGEAFF. In nucleotides, the CDR3 is TGTGCCAGCAGTTCCGTCAGTCGACAGGGTGAAGCTTTCTTT.

J is TRBJ2-7 and V is TRBV11-2, with D perhaps matching TRBD1 (6 bases). The germline V gene has CDR1 SGHAT and CDR2 FQNNGV. The CDR3 spans 13 residues. V was trimmed by 1 base and J by 3 bases, leaving 7 bases between them. The CDR3 DNA reads TGTGCCAGCAGCTTAGCCAGGGGCTACGAGCAGTACTTC. The encoded protein is CASSLARGYEQYF.

The chain links TRBV4-2 to TRBJ2-1; 10 nucleotides line up with TRBD2. V was clipped by 4 bases and J by 9 bases; unmatched bases: 6. The CDR3 contains 14 residues. Germline CDR1 reads LGHNA; CDR2 reads YNFKEQ. The CDR3 DNA sequence: TGTGCCAGCAGCCGGGGACTAGCGCCAAGTGAGCAGTTCTTC. It translates to CASSRGLAPSEQFF.

J is TRBJ1-1 and V is TRBV5-1, with a tentative D call TRBD1 (6 bases). Germline loops: CDR1 SGHRS, CDR2 YFSETQ. V was pared by 3 bases and J by 3 bases, with 12 bases between. The CDR3 covers 14 residues. CDR3 in amino acids: CASSWSRGDTEAFF. The CDR3 region has the DNA TGCGCCAGCAGCTGGAGCAGGGGAGACACTGAAGCTTTCTTT.

The chain joins TRBV10-3 to TRBJ2-1; 8 nucleotides line up with TRBD2. The CDR3 is 15 amino acids. J was trimmed by 4 bases and V by 2 bases; bases with no gene match: 4. Germline CDR1 ENHRY, CDR2 SYGVKD. The CDR3: CAISETSGKYNEQFF. The CDR3 DNA reads TGTGCCATCAGTGAGACTAGCGGCAAATACAATGAGCAGTTCTTC.

This chain joins TRBV28 and TRBJ2-7, with D possibly matching TRBD1 (5 bases). The length of the CDR3 is 13 residues. V dropped 2 bases and J dropped 2 bases, with 7 bases sitting between them. Germline values: CDR1 MDHEN, CDR2 SYDVKM. The CDR3 protein is CASSLRGPYEQYF. The CDR3 DNA reads TGTGCCAGCAGTTTAAGGGGCCCCTACGAGCAGTACTTC.

The chain couples TRBV25-1 to TRBJ2-1; 7 bases match TRBD2. The CDR3 sequence is 15 residues long. Looked up from germline, CDR1 is MGHDK and CDR2 is SYGVNS. V dropped 7 bases and J dropped 6; count of bases not matched to a gene: 12. CDR3 nucleotides: TGTGCCAGCAATACTAGGGCGGGAGAGGGCAATGAGCAGTTCTTC. It encodes CASNTRAGEGNEQFF.

This chain connects TRBV6-4 to TRBJ2-1; 7 bases line up with TRBD2. This CDR3 contains 16 residues. From germline, CDR1 is MRHNA and CDR2 SNTAGT. V was pared by 6 bases and J by 1 base, with 9 bases of the junction left unmatched. CDR3 bases: TGTGCCAGCAGCCGGGAGGTAGCAGGGTCCTACAATGAGCAGTTCTTC. Its translation: CASSREVAGSYNEQFF.

V is TRBV12-5 and J is TRBJ2-3; 11 bases agree with TRBD2. CDR1 and CDR2 from the germline V gene are LGHNT and FRNRAP. V was pared by 1 base and J by 9 bases, with 3 bases of the junction left unmatched. There are 14 residues in the CDR3. The CDR3 region is CASGLALAGGTQYF. Written as DNA, the CDR3 is TGTGCTAGTGGTTTGGCCCTAGCGGGAGGAACGCAGTATTTT.

The chain has TRBV27 and TRBJ2-4; tentative D call: TRBD1 (6 bases). The ends were cut back, 3 bases at V and 6 bases at J, with 9 bases in the middle. Germline V CDR1 and CDR2: MNHEY, SMNVEV (reference sequence). The CDR3 consists of 13 residues. CDR3 region: CASSFGRGNIQYF. The CDR3 DNA sequence: TGTGCCAGCAGTTTTGGCAGGGGAAACATTCAGTACTTC.

The V and J genes are TRBV28 and TRBJ1-4, with D perhaps TRBD1 (6 bases). CDR1 is MDHEN and CDR2 is SYDVKM in the germline V gene. The V end lost 7 bases, the J end lost 5 bases, and 14 bases lay between the germline ends. The CDR3 has 14 amino acids. CDR3 in DNA: TGTGCCAGCACCCCCGCTGACAGGAATGAAAAACTGTTTTTT. This gives the protein CASTPADRNEKLFF. The whole variable domain, remainder taken from reference TRBV28 and TRBJ1-4, is DVKVTQSSRYLVKRTGEKVFLECVQDMDHENMFWYRQDPGLGLRLIYFSYDVKMKEKGDIPEGYSVSREKKERFSLILESASTNQTSMYLCASTPADRNEKLFFGSGTQLSVL.

J is TRBJ1-4 and V is TRBV2; D possibly corresponds to TRBD1 (5 bases). The CDR3 totals 14 residues. Deletions cut 8 bases from V and 0 bases from J, with 10 bases between. Germline assignment: CDR1 SNHLY and CDR2 FYNNEI. CDR3: CASADSPTNEKLFF. CDR3 sequence (DNA): TGTGCCAGCGCCGACAGTCCAACTAATGAAAAACTGTTTTTT.

This chain connects TRBV29-1 to TRBJ2-7; tentative D call: TRBD1 (6 bases). Germline assignment: CDR1 SQVTM and CDR2 ANQGSEA. The CDR3 runs 11 residues. V was clipped by 4 bases and J by 5 bases, with 9 bases between them. This CDR3 reads CSVVQGHEQYF. CDR3 coding DNA: TGCAGCGTTGTACAGGGCCACGAGCAGTACTTC.

The genes are TRBV5-5 and TRBJ2-3; possible D gene TRBD2, 6 bases. The length of the CDR3 is 15 residues. Germline lookup yields CDR1 SGHKS and CDR2 YYEKEE (reference sequence). V dropped 2 bases and J dropped 1 base, with 11 bases sitting between them. DNA of the CDR3: TGTGCCAGCAGCTTCGTCTGGGAGGGCACAGATACGCAGTATTTT. Amino acids: CASSFVWEGTDTQYF.

V usage is TRBV5-4 and J usage is TRBJ2-3; D call uncertain. Germline assignment: CDR1 SGHNT and CDR2 YYREEE (reference sequence). CDR3 length: 13 amino acids. V was shortened by 4 bases and J by 6 bases, with 12 bases between the two germline ends. CDR3 bases: TGTGCCAGCAGCGCGAATGTTGCGGATACGCAGTATTTT. The encoded protein is CASSANVADTQYF.

The chain joins TRBV4-1 to TRBJ1-5; no definite D call. The germline V and J ends were trimmed by 8 bases and 3 bases, with 11 bases remaining between them. The germline V gene has CDR1 MGHRA and CDR2 YSYEKL. The length of the CDR3 is 13 residues. The CDR3 DNA reads TGCGCCAGCGCTTTCGGGGTCAATCAGCCCCAGCATTTT. Translated: CASAFGVNQPQHF.

The chain couples TRBV28 to TRBJ2-4; 8 bases align to TRBD1. V lost 2 bases, J lost 3 bases, and 15 bases stayed unmatched. Germline-derived CDR1 and CDR2 are MDHEN and SYDVKM. The CDR3 is made up of 19 amino acids. CDR3 coding DNA: TGTGCCAGCAGTTTACCCGCCGGGACAGGTATCGTGGACAAAAACATTCAGTACTTC. Translation gives CASSLPAGTGIVDKNIQYF.

The V call is TRBV5-1, the J call TRBJ2-3; possibly TRBD1 for D (7 bases). Trimming pared 0 bases from V and 3 bases from J, leaving 11 bases between. Germline loops: CDR1 SGHRS, CDR2 YFSETQ. The CDR3 spans 15 residues. This CDR3 reads CASSLGSGGTDTQYF. The CDR3 DNA reads TGCGCCAGCAGCTTGGGTTCAGGGGGGACAGATACGCAGTATTTT.

This clone has just a few counts. The chain combines TRBV27 with TRBJ1-1; tentatively, D is TRBD1 (6 bases). The CDR3 covers 16 residues. Germline CDR1 and CDR2: MNHEY and SMNVEV (reference sequence). With 6 bases removed from V and 4 bases from J, the gap between germline ends came to 21 bases. The CDR3 loop reads CASSQYPRGLGTEAFF. Here the CDR3 DNA reads TGTGCCAGCAGCCAATACCCGAGGGGGTTGGGCACTGAAGCTTTCTTT.

V usage is TRBV29-1 and J usage is TRBJ2-1; D is uncertain. The CDR3 consists of 14 residues. Germline values: CDR1 SQVTM, CDR2 ANQGSEA. V shed 4 bases and J shed 5 bases, with 15 bases lying between them. DNA of the CDR3: TGCAGCGTTGTAGGCGACCGCCGGGACAATGAGCAGTTCTTC. Protein: CSVVGDRRDNEQFF.